This T cell receptor (beta chain) was observed in a study of cytomegalovirus exposure and HLA in healthy donors. CDR1 SGHKS and CDR2 YYEKEE come from the germline V gene (reference sequence). The CDR3 spans 14 residues. Between the trimmed V and J ends, which lost 3 bases and 7 bases, there was a span of 16 bases. A few counts support this clone. 60 Vbeta and 13 Jbeta primers were used in PCR. Here immunoSEQ multiplex PCR was the method, and the copy in TCRdb shows in-frame clones only, minus some. In the table there are about 69,000 clones, about 74% of which are singletons. The material sequenced was PBMCs. The chain couples TRBV5-5 to TRBJ1-2; tentative D call: TRBD1 (5 bases). The clonotype comes from a woman between 55 and 75 years old in good health and CMV-seropositive. The CDR3 DNA sequence: TGTGCCAGCAGCTCCCCCCGCGGGGCGAGTGGCTACACCTTC. Its translation: CASSSPRGASGYTF.